Listed below are T cell receptor beta chains from one sample, sequenced in a study of blood T cell repertoires in COVID-19. The protocol was immunoSEQ multiplex PCR, while the TCRdb copy is restricted to in-frame clones and leaves out a portion. The table includes about 300,000 clones, nearly 90% detected once. Sequencing input: PBMCs or T cells enriched from blood (not recorded which). These receptors were obtained from a woman between 25 and 40 years old who had recovered from COVID-19. Each CDR3 is given with its conserved first and last residue. The D gene is left open where the match is weak. Size is stated for part of the rows, as once, few or many counts, or as a class when the clone is expanded.

TRBV10-3,TRBD2,TRBJ2-7,-,CAISEAGLADFYEQYF,TGTGCCATCAGTGAGGCAGGACTAGCAGACTTCTACGAGCAGTACTTC
TRBV1,-,TRBJ2-3,-,CTSSRGLKDTQYF,TGCACCAGCAGCAGGGGGCTTAAAGATACGCAGTATTTT
TRBV19,TRBD1,TRBJ2-4,once,CASSIDRGLAKNIQYF,TGTGCCAGTAGTATCGACAGGGGCCTGGCCAAAAACATTCAGTACTTC
TRBV13,TRBD1,TRBJ1-2,-,CASSLSGTGNGGYTF,TGTGCCAGCAGCCTATCCGGGACAGGGAACGGTGGCTACACCTTC
TRBV5-1,TRBD2,TRBJ2-3,-,CASSSGLAGGPDTQYF,TGCGCCAGCAGCTCTGGACTAGCGGGGGGGCCAGATACGCAGTATTTT
TRBV30,-,TRBJ2-5,-,CAWSVIQETQYF,TGTGCCTGGAGTGTTATCCAAGAGACCCAGTACTTC
TRBV10-3,-,TRBJ2-1,-,CAISEVGVDNEQFF,TGTGCCATCAGTGAAGTCGGGGTCGACAATGAGCAGTTCTTC
TRBV5-1,-,TRBJ2-3,-,CASSLYSTDTQYF,TGCGCCAGCAGCTTATACTCCACAGATACGCAGTATTTT
TRBV7-9,-,TRBJ2-5,once,CASSSPPSLQETQYF,TGTGCCAGCAGTTCTCCCCCGAGTCTACAAGAGACCCAGTACTTC
TRBV4-1,-,TRBJ1-5,-,CASSHQTEIVQPQHF,TGCGCCAGCAGCCACCAAACGGAGATAGTGCAGCCCCAGCATTTT
TRBV5-1,-,TRBJ1-1,-,CASSSTGMNTEAFF,TGCGCCAGCAGTTCCACAGGAATGAACACTGAAGCTTTCTTT
TRBV19,-,TRBJ1-2,few,CASSIGTGGSGYTF,TGTGCCAGTAGTATAGGCACAGGTGGCTCGGGCTACACCTTC